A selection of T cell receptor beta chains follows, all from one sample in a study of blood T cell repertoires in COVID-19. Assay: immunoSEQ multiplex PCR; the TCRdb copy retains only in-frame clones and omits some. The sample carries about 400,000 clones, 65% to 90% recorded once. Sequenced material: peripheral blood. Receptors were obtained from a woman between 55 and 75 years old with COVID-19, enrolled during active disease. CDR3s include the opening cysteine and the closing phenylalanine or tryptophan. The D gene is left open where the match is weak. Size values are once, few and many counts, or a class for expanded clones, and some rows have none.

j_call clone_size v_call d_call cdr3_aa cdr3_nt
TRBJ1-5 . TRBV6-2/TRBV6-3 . CASSQTGNQPQHF TGTGCCAGCAGTCAGACGGGTAATCAGCCCCAGCATTTT
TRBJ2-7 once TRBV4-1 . CASSHAQGTIYEQYF TGCGCCAGCAGCCATGCTCAGGGGACCATCTACGAGCAGTACTTC
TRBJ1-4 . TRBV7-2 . CASSPENEKLFF TGTGCCAGCAGCCCGGAGAATGAAAAACTGTTTTTT
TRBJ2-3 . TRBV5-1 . CASSLGGTDTQYF TGCGCCAGCAGCTTGGGAGGGACAGATACGCAGTATTTT
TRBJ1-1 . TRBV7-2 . CASSFWETEAFF TGTGCCAGCAGCTTTTGGGAGACTGAAGCTTTCTTT
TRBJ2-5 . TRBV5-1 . CASSLDSPGETQYF TGCGCCAGCAGCCTAGACTCCCCTGGAGAGACCCAGTACTTC
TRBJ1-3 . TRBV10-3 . CAIRKPSAGNTIYF TGTGCCATCAGAAAGCCCTCGGCTGGAAACACCATATATTTT
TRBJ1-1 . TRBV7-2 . CASSLVVGSMDDTEAFF TGTGCCAGCAGCTTAGTTGTGGGCTCAATGGATGACACTGAAGCTTTCTTT
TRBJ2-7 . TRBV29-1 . CSVEHGQSSYEQYF TGCAGCGTTGAGCACGGACAGAGCTCCTACGAGCAGTACTTC
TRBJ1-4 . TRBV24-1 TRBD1 CATLQRDRDEKLFF TGTGCCACCCTCCAAAGGGACAGGGATGAAAAACTGTTTTTT
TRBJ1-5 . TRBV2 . CASSVVPNLRQPQHF TGTGCCAGCAGTGTAGTACCTAATTTACGGCAGCCCCAGCATTTT
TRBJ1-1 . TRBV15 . CATSSGPYTEAFF TGTGCCACCAGCAGTGGGCCTTACACTGAAGCTTTCTTT
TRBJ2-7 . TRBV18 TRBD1 CASSPFQGAGNEQYF TGTGCCAGCTCACCATTTCAGGGGGCAGGGAACGAGCAGTACTTC
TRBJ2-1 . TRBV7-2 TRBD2 CASSPTGTAGGRGEQFF TGTGCCAGCAGCCCGACTGGGACGGCGGGGGGGCGTGGTGAGCAGTTCTTC
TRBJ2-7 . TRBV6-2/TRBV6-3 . CASSYPTAYYEQYF TGTGCCAGCAGTTACCCAACTGCATACTACGAGCAGTACTTC
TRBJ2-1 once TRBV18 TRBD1 CASSRDRKSSYNEQFF TGTGCCAGCTCACGGGACAGAAAGAGCTCCTACAATGAGCAGTTCTTC
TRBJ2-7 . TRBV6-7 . CASSYSRTGKWYEQYF TGTGCCAGCAGTTACTCTCGAACAGGGAAATGGTACGAGCAGTACTTC
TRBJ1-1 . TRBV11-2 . CASSPRTEAFF TGTGCCAGCAGCCCCCGGACTGAAGCTTTCTTT
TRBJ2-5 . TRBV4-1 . CASSQVLQETQYF TGCGCCAGCAGCCAAGTTTTACAAGAGACCCAGTACTTC
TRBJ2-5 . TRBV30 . CAWSRYLREETQYF TGTGCCTGGAGCCGATACCTGCGGGAAGAGACCCAGTACTTC
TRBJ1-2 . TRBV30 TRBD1 CAWRGQGSGYTF TGTGCCTGGAGGGGACAGGGTAGCGGCTACACCTTC
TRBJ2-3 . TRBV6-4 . CASSEESDGTDTQYF TGTGCCAGCAGTGAAGAGAGCGATGGCACAGATACGCAGTATTTT
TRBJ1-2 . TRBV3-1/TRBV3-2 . CASSLSRRGAAQKNYGYTF TGTGCCAGCAGCCTATCCCGTCGGGGGGCTGCTCAAAAAAACTATGGCTACACCTTC
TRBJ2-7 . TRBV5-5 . CASSLGGAGYEQYF TGTGCCAGCAGCTTAGGAGGGGCTGGGTACGAGCAGTACTTC
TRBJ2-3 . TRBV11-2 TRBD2 CASSRPGGDTQYF TGTGCCAGCAGCCGGCCGGGGGGAGATACGCAGTATTTT
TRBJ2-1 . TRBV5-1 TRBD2 CASSLGQGGYNEQFF TGCGCCAGCAGCTTGGGGCAGGGAGGGTACAATGAGCAGTTCTTC
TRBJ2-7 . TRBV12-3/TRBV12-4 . CASSPGGAEQYF TGTGCCAGCAGCCCTGGGGGGGCCGAGCAGTACTTC
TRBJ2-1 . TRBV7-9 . CASSLAGGLSEQFF TGTGCCAGCAGCTTAGCGGGGGGGCTTAGTGAGCAGTTCTTC
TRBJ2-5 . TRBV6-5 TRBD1 CASSRQGATETQYF TGTGCCAGCAGCCGACAGGGGGCTACGGAGACCCAGTACTTC
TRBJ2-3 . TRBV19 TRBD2 CASCGGPKTDTQYF TGTGCCAGCTGCGGGGGGCCGAAAACAGATACGCAGTATTTT
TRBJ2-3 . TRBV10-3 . CAISEQVTSTDTQYF TGTGCCATCAGTGAACAGGTGACTAGCACAGATACGCAGTATTTT
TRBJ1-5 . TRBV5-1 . CASSLGPRGSNQPQHF TGCGCCAGCAGCTTGGGTCCTCGGGGAAGCAATCAGCCCCAGCATTTT
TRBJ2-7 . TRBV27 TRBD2 CASHRTSGGSYEQYF TGTGCCAGCCACCGGACTAGCGGGGGCTCCTACGAGCAGTACTTC
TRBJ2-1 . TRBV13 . CASSFGYNEQFF TGTGCCAGCAGCTTCGGCTACAATGAGCAGTTCTTC
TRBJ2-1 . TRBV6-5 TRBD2 CASSYWRGAYNEQFF TGTGCCAGCAGTTACTGGCGGGGGGCTTACAATGAGCAGTTCTTC
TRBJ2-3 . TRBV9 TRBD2 CASSVGSGGVRVMQYF TGTGCCAGCAGCGTAGGTAGCGGGGGGGTCCGAGTGATGCAGTATTTT
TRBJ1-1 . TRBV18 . CASSPAGKNTEAFF TGTGCCAGCTCACCCGCAGGAAAGAACACTGAAGCTTTCTTT
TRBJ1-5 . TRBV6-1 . CASSETLGGVGSKPQHF TGTGCCAGCAGTGAAACCCTAGGAGGGGTCGGATCAAAGCCTCAGCATTTT
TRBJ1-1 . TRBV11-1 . CASSNLFNTEAFF TGTGCCAGCAGCAACCTATTTAACACTGAAGCTTTCTTT
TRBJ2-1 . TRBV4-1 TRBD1 CASSQKGQGSYNEQFF TGCGCCAGCAGCCAAAAGGGACAGGGGTCCTACAATGAGCAGTTCTTC
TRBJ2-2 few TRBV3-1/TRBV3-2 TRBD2 CASLAGGAGGELFF TGTGCCAGCTTAGCGGGGGGGGCTGGCGGGGAGCTGTTTTTT
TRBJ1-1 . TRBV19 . CASTKVGVNTEAFF TGTGCCAGTACCAAGGTCGGGGTGAACACTGAAGCTTTCTTT
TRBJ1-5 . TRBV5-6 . CASSFRGNQPQHF TGTGCCAGCAGCTTTCGGGGGAATCAGCCCCAGCATTTT
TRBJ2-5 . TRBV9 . CASSPTTRWETQYF TGTGCCAGCTCCCCGACTACCCGGTGGGAGACCCAGTACTTC
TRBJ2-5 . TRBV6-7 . CASIPRRETQYF TGTGCCAGCATCCCCAGGCGAGAGACCCAGTACTTC
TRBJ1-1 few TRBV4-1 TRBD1 CASSQPGQYPPKILF TGCGCCAGCAGCCAGCCGGGACAGTACCCACCAAAGATCCTCTTT
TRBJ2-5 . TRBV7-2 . CASSTWTDPRLETQYF TGTGCCAGCAGCACCTGGACAGACCCCAGGCTAGAGACCCAGTACTTC
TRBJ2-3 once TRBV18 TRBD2 CASSPEAGGPGTDTQYF TGTGCCAGCTCACCAGAAGCGGGGGGGCCGGGCACAGATACGCAGTATTTT
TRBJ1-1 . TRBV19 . CASSIDRENTEAFF TGTGCCAGTAGTATAGACAGGGAAAACACTGAAGCTTTCTTT
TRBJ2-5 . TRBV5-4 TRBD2 CASSLAASGGTETQYF TGTGCCAGCAGCTTAGCGGCTAGCGGGGGGACAGAGACCCAGTACTTC
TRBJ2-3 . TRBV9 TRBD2 CASSTKLAGGKDF TGTGCCAGCAGCACTAAACTAGCGGGGGGCAAGGATTTT
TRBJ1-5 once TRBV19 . CASTSGGYQPQHF TGTGCCAGTACCTCGGGGGGGTATCAGCCCCAGCATTTT
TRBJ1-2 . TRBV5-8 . CASSLGLATNYGYTF TGTGCCAGCAGCTTGGGTCTAGCTACAAACTATGGCTACACCTTC